The sequence of this T cell receptor (beta chain) was determined in a study of shared clonotypes between healthy human individuals. About the research overall: CD8 memory received one plate per donor, CD8 naive two, CD4 memory three and CD4 naive three. Whole-study results and caveats: It was the few donors that limited the genetic and exposure-history diversity represented.

With regard to this clone: Its specificity is not known.

The CDR3 sequence is 16 residues long. Germline lookup yields CDR1 SGDLS and CDR2 YYNGEE. V was shortened by 0 bases and J by 3 bases, with 15 bases between the two germline ends. Here immunoSEQ multiplex PCR was the method, and the copy in TCRdb shows in-frame clones only, minus some. The sample lists about 2.2 million clones; around 93% were seen once. CD45RO negativity and positive selection for CCR7 defined naive CD8 cells, a population that excluded terminally differentiated effector memory CD45RA+ cells. The gene calls are TRBV9 and TRBJ1-1; maybe TRBD1 (5 bases). This TCR came from a man between 18 and 29 years old in good health. Some clones in this sample may be carry-over from other donors' samples. The sample taken for sequencing was naive CD8+ T cells from PBMCs. The CDR3 loop reads CASSVDVGVGDTEAFF. In DNA, the CDR3 is TGTGCCAGCAGCGTAGACGTGGGGGTCGGTGACACTGAAGCTTTCTTT.